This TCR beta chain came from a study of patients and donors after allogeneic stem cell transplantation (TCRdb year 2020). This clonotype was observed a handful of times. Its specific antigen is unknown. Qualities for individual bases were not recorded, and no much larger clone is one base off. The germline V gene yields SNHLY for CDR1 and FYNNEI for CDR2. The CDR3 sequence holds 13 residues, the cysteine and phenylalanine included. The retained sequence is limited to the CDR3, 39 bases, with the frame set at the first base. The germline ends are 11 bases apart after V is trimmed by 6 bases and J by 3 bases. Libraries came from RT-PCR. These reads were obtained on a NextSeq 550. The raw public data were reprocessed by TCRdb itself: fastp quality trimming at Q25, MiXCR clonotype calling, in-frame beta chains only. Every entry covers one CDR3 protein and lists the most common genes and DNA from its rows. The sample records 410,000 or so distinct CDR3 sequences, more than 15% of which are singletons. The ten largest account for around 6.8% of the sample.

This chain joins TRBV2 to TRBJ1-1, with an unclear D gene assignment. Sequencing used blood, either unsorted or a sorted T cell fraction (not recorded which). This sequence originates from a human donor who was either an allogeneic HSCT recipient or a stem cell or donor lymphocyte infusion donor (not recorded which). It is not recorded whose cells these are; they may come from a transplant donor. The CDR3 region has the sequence CASRVDGHTEAFF. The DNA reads TGTGCCAGCAGGGTCGACGGGCACACTGAAGCTTTCTTT.